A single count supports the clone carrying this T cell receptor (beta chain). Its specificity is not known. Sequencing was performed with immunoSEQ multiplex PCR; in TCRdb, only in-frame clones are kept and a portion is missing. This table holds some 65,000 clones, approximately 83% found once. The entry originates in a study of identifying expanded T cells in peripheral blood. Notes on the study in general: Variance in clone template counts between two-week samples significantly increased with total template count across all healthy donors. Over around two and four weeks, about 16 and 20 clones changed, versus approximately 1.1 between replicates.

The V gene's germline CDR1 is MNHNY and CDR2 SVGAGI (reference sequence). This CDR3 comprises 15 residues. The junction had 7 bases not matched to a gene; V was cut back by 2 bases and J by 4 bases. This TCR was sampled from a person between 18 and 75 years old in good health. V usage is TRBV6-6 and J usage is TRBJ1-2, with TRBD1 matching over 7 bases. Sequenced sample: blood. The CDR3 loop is CASSYPEQGSYGYTF. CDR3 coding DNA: TGTGCCAGCAGTTACCCTGAACAGGGGTCCTATGGCTACACCTTC.